Presented here are 21 T cell receptor beta chains from one specimen sequenced in a study of cytomegalovirus exposure and HLA in healthy donors. The primer mix had 60 Vbeta and 13 Jbeta primers. TCRdb's table, derived via immunoSEQ multiplex PCR, lists solely in-frame clones and lacks some. The sample shows around 200,000 clones, more than 60% of them seen only once. The sequencing sample was made of PBMCs. The receptor source for this set is a woman aged 55-69 years in good health and CMV-seropositive.

The chain joins TRBV6-5 to TRBJ1-1; D remains unclear. Trimming shortened V by 6 bases and J by 4 bases, and 15 bases separated the two germline ends. CDR3 length: 14 residues. Germline CDR1 is MNHEY and CDR2 is SVGAGI. The chain's CDR3 is CASSQEGLGTEAFF. Written as DNA, the CDR3 is TGTGCCAGCAGCCAGGAGGGTTTGGGCACTGAAGCTTTCTTT.

This clone came up a few times. The chain uses TRBV5-4 and TRBJ1-2; TRBD1 matches at 12 bases. Germline lookup yields CDR1 SGHNT and CDR2 YYREEE (reference sequence). The CDR3 is made up of 15 amino acids. V was pared by 2 bases and J by 4 bases, with 3 bases of the junction left unmatched. The CDR3 nucleotides are TGTGCCAGCAGCTTCCCGGGACAGGGGGCCTATGGCTACACCTTC. It specifies CASSFPGQGAYGYTF.

The chain combines TRBV7-2 with TRBJ2-3, with a weak D call TRBD1 (5 bases). V lost 2 bases to trimming and J lost 6 bases, with 12 bases between them. The CDR3 totals 14 residues. Looked up from germline, CDR1 is SGHTA and CDR2 is FQGNSA. This chain's CDR3 is CASSLRTPPDTQYF. CDR3 in DNA: TGTGCCAGCAGCTTAAGGACACCGCCGGATACGCAGTATTTT.

V usage is TRBV18 and J usage is TRBJ2-5; possible D gene TRBD1, 5 bases. In germline, CDR1 is KGHSH, CDR2 LQKENI. The CDR3 sequence is 13 residues long. With 3 bases removed from V and 4 bases from J, the gap between germline ends came to 9 bases. In DNA, the CDR3 is TGTGCCAGCTCACCGGCAGGGATAGAGACCCAGTACTTC. It specifies CASSPAGIETQYF.

J is TRBJ1-3 and V is TRBV6-1; TRBD1 matches 10 bases. Germline values: CDR1 MNHNS, CDR2 SASEGT. The CDR3 extends over 16 amino acids. With 4 bases clipped from V and 0 bases from J, the junction kept 3 bases outside the gene matches. Here the CDR3 reads CASSARTGGSGNTIYF. CDR3 nucleotide sequence: TGTGCCAGCAGTGCCAGGACAGGGGGCTCTGGAAACACCATATATTTT.

This clone was seen only a few times. The CDR3 coding sequence is TGCGCCAGCAGCTTGGATGGGGCCGGAGGCTACACCTTC. Residues: CASSLDGAGGYTF. This chain uses TRBV5-1 with TRBJ1-2, with D perhaps matching TRBD1 (5 bases). The CDR3 has 13 residues. V was clipped by 0 bases and J by 8 bases, with 11 bases between them. Germline CDR1 SGHRS, CDR2 YFSETQ.

The count of this clone is one. The gene calls are TRBV5-1 and TRBJ1-1; TRBD1 aligns across 8 bases. V gave up 4 bases and J gave up 1 base; unmatched junction bases: 6. The CDR3 totals 15 residues. Germline values: CDR1 SGHRS, CDR2 YFSETQ. CDR3 region: CASSQGQERNTEAFF. CDR3 nucleotides: TGCGCCAGCAGCCAGGGACAGGAACGGAACACTGAAGCTTTCTTT.

This clone has a single count. The chain joins TRBV7-2 to TRBJ2-1; possible D gene TRBD2, 6 bases. Trimming stripped 4 bases from V and 5 bases from J, with 15 bases between. Per the germline V gene, CDR1 is SGHTA and CDR2 is FQGNSA. This CDR3 comprises 15 residues. The CDR3 protein is CASSSGLTPHNEQFF. As DNA, the CDR3 is TGTGCCAGCAGCTCAGGACTAACACCCCACAATGAGCAGTTCTTC.

The count of this clone is one. This sequence joins TRBV11-2 and TRBJ2-3; TRBD2 might be the D (7 bases). Germline lookup yields CDR1 SGHAT and CDR2 FQNNGV. The V gene lost 5 bases and the J gene lost 2 bases, with 17 bases spanning the gap. The CDR3 has 16 residues. CDR3 coding DNA: TGTGCCAGCAGCCCTCGGGGGGCGCTTAACACAGATACGCAGTATTTT. Protein product: CASSPRGALNTDTQYF.

The chain combines TRBV7-9 with TRBJ2-5, with D perhaps TRBD2 (6 bases). CDR3 length: 14 amino acids. Germline V lookup: CDR1 SEHNR, CDR2 FQNEAQ (reference sequence). V lost 2 bases and J lost 5, with 12 bases in between. In DNA, the CDR3 is TGTGCCAGCAGCTTAAGGGAGGCTTTGGAGACCCAGTACTTC. As protein: CASSLREALETQYF.

The genes are TRBV7-2 and TRBJ2-3, with D possibly TRBD2 on 6 matching bases. Germline CDR1 SGHTA, CDR2 FQGNSA. CDR3 length: 16 residues. The V and J ends lost 1 base and 4 bases respectively, with 15 bases between them. CDR3: CASSLVGGVGPDTQYF. In DNA, the CDR3 is TGTGCCAGCAGCTTAGTTGGCGGGGTGGGGCCAGATACGCAGTATTTT.

This clone was recorded once. The gene calls are TRBV20-1 and TRBJ1-1; D gene unclear. V lost 6 bases and J 3 bases, leaving 8 bases between the germline ends. Germline V gene lookup returns CDR1 DFQATT and CDR2 SNEGSKA (reference sequence). There are 11 residues in the CDR3. The CDR3 protein is CSAQRDTEAFF. The CDR3 region has the DNA TGCAGTGCCCAAAGAGACACTGAAGCTTTCTTT.

The chain uses TRBV7-8 and TRBJ2-3; TRBD2 aligns across 13 bases. CDR1 is SGHVS, CDR2 FQNEAQ, per germline. V shed 1 base and J 5 bases; nucleotides not matched to a gene: 12. The CDR3 runs 19 residues. The CDR3 region is CASSLVRVLAGGPQDTQYF. The CDR3 DNA is TGTGCCAGCAGCTTAGTAAGGGTACTAGCGGGAGGGCCTCAAGATACGCAGTATTTT. The variable domain in full, with the rest retrieved from reference TRBV7-8 and TRBJ2-3, is GAGVSQSPRYKVAKRGQDVALRCDPISGHVSLFWYQQALGQGPEFLTYFQNEAQLDKSGLPSDRFFAERPEGSVSTLKIQRTQQEDSAVYLCASSLVRVLAGGPQDTQYFGPGTRLTVL.

J is TRBJ2-2 and V is TRBV4-2; D is unclear. Germline CDR1 and CDR2: LGHNA and YNFKEQ. This CDR3 has 14 amino acids. With 1 base removed from V and 6 bases from J, the gap between germline ends came to 9 bases. The DNA of the CDR3 is TGTGCCAGCAGCCAAGTCCGGGTGGCCGGGGAGCTGTTTTTT. This translates into CASSQVRVAGELFF.

V and J are TRBV5-1 and TRBJ1-2, with D maybe TRBD1 (5 bases). Trimming left V 6 bases short and J 6 bases short, with 15 bases between. This CDR3 comprises 13 residues. CDR1 and CDR2 from the germline V gene are SGHRS and YFSETQ. The CDR3 is CASNRPGGNGYTF. The CDR3 DNA reads TGCGCCAGCAACAGGCCGGGGGGGAATGGCTACACCTTC.

In its sample, this clone was seen once. This rearrangement joins TRBV21-1 to TRBJ2-7; the table names TRBD2, a call not compared with the DNA. TRBV21-1 is flagged as a pseudogene. The length of the CDR3 is 16 residues. The CDR3 loop is CASSKAWSRSSYEQYF. Here the CDR3 DNA reads TGTGCCAGCAGCAAAGCGTGGTCGAGAAGCTCCTACGAGCAGTACTTC.

Concerning this clone: Mismatch with germline at one junction end may stem from a read error. The chain couples TRBV6-1 to TRBJ2-7; D is possibly TRBD1 (5 bases). This CDR3 is 16 amino acids long. The germline V gene has CDR1 MNHNS and CDR2 SASEGT. Here the CDR3 reads CASSENIGVVPYGQYF. As DNA, the CDR3 is TGTGCCAGCAGTGAAAATATAGGGGTGGTCCCCTACGGGCAGTACTTC.

A few counts support this clone. The chain joins TRBV25-1 to TRBJ2-1, with D unresolved. V gave up 2 bases and J gave up 8 bases, with 13 bases separating them. Looked up from germline, CDR1 is MGHDK and CDR2 is SYGVNS. The CDR3 consists of 14 residues. The CDR3 DNA reads as TGTGCCAGCAGTGAACCGGCTAGTATGGATGAGCAGTTCTTC. Its translation is CASSEPASMDEQFF.

The rearrangement joins TRBV7-2 to TRBJ2-3; D is perhaps TRBD2 (5 bases). CDR3 length equals 16 residues. Trimming cost V 4 bases and J 0 bases, with 14 bases left between them. Germline V CDR1 and CDR2: SGHTA, FQGNSA. The CDR3 region is CASSSRGRTSTDTQYF. Here the CDR3 DNA reads TGTGCCAGCAGCTCCCGCGGGCGGACTAGCACAGATACGCAGTATTTT.

V and J are TRBV5-1 and TRBJ2-7; 7 positions match TRBD1. In germline, CDR1 is SGHRS, CDR2 YFSETQ. This CDR3 has 14 amino acids. With V trimmed by 3 bases and J by 2 bases, 5 bases remained unmatched. The CDR3 reads CASSSLGTAYEQYF. In DNA form, the CDR3 reads TGCGCCAGCAGCTCCCTTGGGACAGCCTACGAGCAGTACTTC.

There are a few counts of this clone. The V call is TRBV7-2, the J call TRBJ1-2; 10 bases agree with TRBD1. Germline V gives CDR1 SGHTA, CDR2 FQGNSA. Trimming took 5 bases from V and 6 from J; bases not matched to a gene: 6. There are 14 residues in the CDR3. DNA for the CDR3: TGTGCCAGCAGCAAATTGGACAGGGGGGATGGCTACACCTTC. This codes for CASSKLDRGDGYTF.